One and the same sample provided the 7 T cell receptor beta chains below, sequenced in a study of T cells in Graves' hyperthyroidism and ophthalmopathy. RNA transcripts gave rise to amplified TCR beta CDR3 regions. In the first-round RT-PCR of the TCR CDR3, the HTBI primer set was used. TCRdb called the multiplex PCR reads again in MiXCR, with one record for every CDR3 protein. There are more than 350,000 distinct CDR3 sequences in the sample; roughly 14% occur only once, and about 19% lies in the top ten. Sequences were obtained from blood. These receptors all come from a woman aged 30 to 39 with Graves' ophthalmopathy.

This clonotype was seen many times. J is TRBJ2-7 and V is TRBV27; D is unresolved. This CDR3 has 15 amino acids. CDR1 and CDR2 (germline): MNHEY, SMNVEV (reference sequence). V lost 6 bases and J lost 1, with 16 bases in between. CDR3 in DNA: TGTGCCAGCAGATACCTTGCCGGCCATTCCTACGAGCAGTACTTC. This encodes CASRYLAGHSYEQYF.

There are many counts of this clonotype. This chain uses TRBV6-1 with TRBJ1-5; D is unresolved. Per germline, CDR1 MNHNS and CDR2 SASEGT. CDR3 length: 15 residues. Trimming stripped 4 bases from V and 4 bases from J, with 14 bases between. CDR3 bases: TGTGCCAGCAGTGCTGAGGGCACTCTTAATCAGCCCCAGCATTTT. Protein: CASSAEGTLNQPQHF.

This chain connects TRBV19 to TRBJ2-7; D is tentatively TRBD1 or TRBD2 (6 bases each). This CDR3 is 15 amino acids long. CDR1 is LNHDA and CDR2 is SQIVND in the germline V gene (reference sequence). The V end was cut by 3 bases, the J end by 1 base, with 13 bases between. CDR3 sequence reads: CASSMSGAFSYEQYF. The CDR3 DNA reads TGTGCCAGTAGTATGTCGGGGGCCTTTTCCTACGAGCAGTACTTC.

The chain combines TRBV6-1 with TRBJ1-1; D is ambiguous. The CDR3 is made up of 14 amino acids. Deletions cut 3 bases from V and 1 base from J, with 9 bases between. Germline CDR1 is MNHNS and CDR2 is SASEGT. CDR3 residues: CASSDRVTNTEAFF. The CDR3 region has the DNA TGTGCCAGCAGTGATCGGGTCACGAACACTGAAGCTTTCTTT.

This clonotype was counted many times. The chain employs TRBV11-2 and TRBJ1-2; D gene ambiguous. Germline V gives CDR1 SGHAT, CDR2 FQNNGV. This CDR3 has 13 amino acids. V was trimmed by 8 bases and J by 0 bases, leaving 10 bases between them. Written as DNA, the CDR3 is TGTGCCAGCCACACATCTCCTAACTATGGCTACACCTTC. It translates to CASHTSPNYGYTF.

This clonotype was detected ten times or more. CDR3 sequence: CASSLAPSNEQFF. DNA for the CDR3: TGTGCCAGCAGCCTCGCCCCCTCCAATGAGCAGTTCTTC. This chain joins TRBV7-2 and TRBJ2-1; D call uncertain. The V and J ends lost 5 bases and 6 bases respectively, with 11 bases between them. The CDR3 consists of 13 residues. Germline-derived CDR1 and CDR2 are SGHTA and FQGNSA.

The chain combines TRBV9 with TRBJ2-5; 8 nucleotides line up with TRBD1. From germline, CDR1 is SGDLS and CDR2 YYNGEE. This CDR3 has 13 amino acids. V was pared by 3 bases and J by 3 bases, with 1 base of the junction left unmatched. CDR3: CASSGGQEETQYF. The CDR3 bases are TGTGCCAGCAGCGGGGGACAGGAAGAGACCCAGTACTTC.